The rows below give T cell receptor beta chains drawn from one sample of a study of T cell changes during pregnancy in multiple sclerosis. The repertoire was sequenced with immunoSEQ multiplex PCR; TCRdb's copy has only in-frame clones and lacks some. Among under 85,000 clones listed, more than 80% were seen once. Sequenced material: CD4+ T cells from peripheral blood mononuclear cells, taken before pregnancy. These receptor sequences come from a female donor with multiple sclerosis, enrolled in a pregnancy study. Each CDR3 is given with its conserved first and last residue. The D gene is left open where the match is weak. For some rows the clone size is stated as once, few or many, or as a class when expanded; others skip it.

>TRBD1|.|TRBV19|TRBJ2-1
TGTGCCAGTACCGGGCAGGGCGACAGGGCGGGCTACAATGAGCAGTTCTTC
CASTGQGDRAGYNEQFF
>TRBD2|.|TRBV7-9|TRBJ2-2
TGTGCCAGCACCAGGGGACTAGCGGGAGCGGTCGGGGAGCTGTTTTTT
CASTRGLAGAVGELFF
>TRBD2|.|TRBV7-2|TRBJ2-7
TGTGCCAGCAGCTTTACCGGGACTAGCGCATCCTACGAGCAGTACTTC
CASSFTGTSASYEQYF
>.|few|TRBV30|TRBJ1-1
TGTGCCTGGAGTGTACAGGGCCTTCTCCTGTCTGAAGCTTTCTTT
CAWSVQGLLLSEAFF
>TRBD1|.|TRBV5-1|TRBJ2-3
TGCGCCAGCAGCCACTCGGACAGGACAGATACGCAGTATTTT
CASSHSDRTDTQYF
>TRBD2|.|TRBV2|TRBJ2-4
TGTGCCAGCAGTTCCACTTCAACCGGGACTAGCGGGGGGACAGACATTCAGTACTTC
CASSSTSTGTSGGTDIQYF
>TRBD2|.|TRBV6-1|TRBJ2-5
TGTGCCAGCAGTGATCCAGCGGGAGCGGGAGAGACCCAGTACTTC
CASSDPAGAGETQYF
>TRBD2|.|TRBV5-6|TRBJ2-7
TGTGCCAGCAGCTCCCCGGGGGGGCTTTACGAGCAGTACTTC
CASSSPGGLYEQYF
>TRBD2|.|TRBV10-1|TRBJ2-1
TGCGCCAGCAGTGAGGGACTAGCCTACAATGAGCAGTTCTTC
CASSEGLAYNEQFF
>TRBD1|.|TRBV9|TRBJ1-5
TGTGCCAGCAGCGTTGAGGGGGCCGCCGGGGGACCCCAGCATTTT
CASSVEGAAGGPQHF
>TRBD2|.|TRBV10-3|TRBJ2-2
TGTGCCATCAGTGAGATAGGGACTAGCGGGAACACCGGGGAGCTGTTTTTT
CAISEIGTSGNTGELFF
>TRBD2|.|TRBV7-9|TRBJ2-1
TGTGCCAGCAGCTTAGCTGGGGGGGCGGGGGGTACTGAGCAGTTCTTC
CASSLAGGAGGTEQFF
>.|.|TRBV6-5|TRBJ2-1
TGTGCCAGCAGTTACTCGAGGCCGTACAATGAGCAGTTCTTC
CASSYSRPYNEQFF
>.|.|TRBV6-5|TRBJ1-5
TGTGCCAGCAGGGGGGCAGCCTTTAGCAATCAGCCCCAGCATTTT
CASRGAAFSNQPQHF
>.|.|TRBV2|TRBJ2-7
TGTGCCAGCAGTGTTCGCCGGCAGGGTCCCTACGAGCAGTACTTC
CASSVRRQGPYEQYF
>.|.|TRBV19|TRBJ1-2
TGTGCCAGTAGTATCTCGCAGGGGACTAACTATGGCTACACCTTC
CASSISQGTNYGYTF
>TRBD2|.|TRBV19|TRBJ2-7
TGTGCCAGTAGTCCCCAACTAGCGGGAGGGCCAGGAGAGCAGTACTTC
CASSPQLAGGPGEQYF
>.|few|TRBV7-8|TRBJ1-5
TGTGCCAGCAGAGACACCCTCAATCAGCCCCAGCATTTT
CASRDTLNQPQHF
>TRBD1|.|TRBV5-4|TRBJ1-2
TGTGCCAGCAGCTACGTAGGGGGCGCTTATGGCTACACCTTC
CASSYVGGAYGYTF
>TRBD2|.|TRBV7-2|TRBJ2-7
TGTGCCAGCAGCTTAGGGGGACTACTGGGCTACGAGCAGTACTTC
CASSLGGLLGYEQYF
>.|.|TRBV30|TRBJ1-1
TGTGCCTGGAGTGTACTGGGGGGTGGTACTGAAGCTTTCTTT
CAWSVLGGGTEAFF
>.|.|TRBV30|TRBJ1-2
TGTGCCTGGAGTTCTGGGAGTGGCTACACCTTC
CAWSSGSGYTF
>.|.|TRBV27|TRBJ1-2
TGTGCCAGCAGTTTATCGGGAGTATTCACCTTC
CASSLSGVFTF
>.|.|TRBV7-3|TRBJ2-5
TGTGCCAGCAGTTTAGGGGGGGGGCAAGAGACCCAGTACTTC
CASSLGGGQETQYF
>.|.|TRBV7-3|TRBJ1-1
TGTGCCAGCAGCTTAAGTACGGGCACTGAAGCTTTCTTT
CASSLSTGTEAFF
>.|.|TRBV11-3|TRBJ2-1
TGTGCCAGCAGCCCAAAAGCAGCGAAAGAGCAGTTCTTC
CASSPKAAKEQFF
>.|.|TRBV11-2|TRBJ1-1
TGTGCCAGCAGCTTATTGACAGGTAGCTTACTTGAAGCTTTCTTT
CASSLLTGSLLEAFF
>TRBD2|.|TRBV4-1|TRBJ2-3
TGCGCCAGCAGCCAGAGCGGGACTAGCGGATACACAGATACGCAGTATTTT
CASSQSGTSGYTDTQYF
>.|once|TRBV28|TRBJ1-2
TGTGCCAGCAGTCGGACAGCGGACTATGGCTACACCTTC
CASSRTADYGYTF
>TRBD1|.|TRBV28|TRBJ1-2
TGTGCCAGCTTCTCGACCAGGGGGACCTATGGCTACACCTTC
CASFSTRGTYGYTF
>.|.|TRBV6-1|TRBJ2-7
TGTGCCAGCAGTGAACCGACTGCAGTCTCCTCCTACGAGCAGTACTTC
CASSEPTAVSSYEQYF
>TRBD1|.|TRBV30|TRBJ1-2
TGTGCCTGGTGGCCGGGACAGGGAGGAGGTGGCTACACCTTC
CAWWPGQGGGGYTF
>TRBD1|.|TRBV28|TRBJ1-2
TGTGCCAGCAGTTTAGGACAGGGAGCTAACTATGGCTACACCTTC
CASSLGQGANYGYTF
>.|.|TRBV2|TRBJ2-3
TGTGCCAGCAGTGAAAGGGGAGGGGGATCTACTGGGAGCACAGATACGCAGTATTTT
CASSERGGGSTGSTDTQYF
>TRBD2|few|TRBV9|TRBJ2-1
TGTGCCAGCAGCCCCCTAGCGGGGGTCCTCTACAATGAGCAGTTCTTC
CASSPLAGVLYNEQFF
>TRBD2|.|TRBV5-1|TRBJ2-1
TGCGCCAGCAGCCCGGGACAGGGAGGACTAGCGGGAGTCAATGAGCAGTTCTTC
CASSPGQGGLAGVNEQFF
>TRBD2|once|TRBV4-2|TRBJ2-1
TGTGCCAGCAGCAAACGTAGCGGGGGGCCTTACAATGAGCAGTTCTTC
CASSKRSGGPYNEQFF
>TRBD1|.|TRBV7-2|TRBJ1-2
TGTGCCAGCGCCGGGACAGGGGGAGGCTACACCTTC
CASAGTGGGYTF
>.|.|TRBV11-2|TRBJ1-6
TGTGCCAGCAGCCAGCCCCCCGGACAGTCCATCAGCGGTTCACCCCTCCACTTT
CASSQPPGQSISGSPLHF
>.|.|TRBV6-4|TRBJ1-5
TGTGCCAGCAGTGTTTCAGGGGACAGCAATCAGCCCCAGCATTTT
CASSVSGDSNQPQHF
>TRBD2|.|TRBV30|TRBJ2-3
TGTGCCTGGAGTGTTGGTAGCGGGAACACAGATACGCAGTATTTT
CAWSVGSGNTDTQYF
>TRBD1|once|TRBV2|TRBJ2-3
TGTGCCAGCAGTGTAGGGGACAGGTTCGGAACGACGCAGTATTTT
CASSVGDRFGTTQYF
>.|.|TRBV11-2|TRBJ2-7
TGTGCCAGCAGCTTAGGCCAGGGGTTCGCCTACGAGCAGTACTTC
CASSLGQGFAYEQYF
>.|few|TRBV4-1|TRBJ1-1
TGCGCCAGCAGCCAAGCTCCCACAGTCCCGAACACTGAAGCTTTCTTT
CASSQAPTVPNTEAFF
>.|few|TRBV5-1|TRBJ1-1
TGCGCCAGCAGCTCCTCGGGGACTTGGGGGACTGAAGCTTTCTTT
CASSSSGTWGTEAFF
>.|.|TRBV5-1|TRBJ2-7
TGCGCCAGCAGCTTGGCGCTAGATACTATCCACGAGCAGTACTTC
CASSLALDTIHEQYF
>TRBD2|.|TRBV5-1|TRBJ2-7
TGCGCCAGCAGTACAGCGGGGGGACCCTACGAGCAGTACTTC
CASSTAGGPYEQYF
>TRBD1|once|TRBV29-1|TRBJ1-1
TGCAGCGTCGGGACAGGGGCGGGCACTGAAGCTTTCTTT
CSVGTGAGTEAFF
>.|.|TRBV11-2|TRBJ1-1
TGTGCCAGCAGCTCCCCGAGCGGGGTTTATGCTGAAGCTTTCTTT
CASSSPSGVYAEAFF